The T cell receptor (beta chain) under discussion was sequenced for a study of T cells in Graves' hyperthyroidism and ophthalmopathy. Study findings and constraints: Median prediction lead before ophthalmopathy onset was 6 to 8 months with the model.

The CDR3 regions of TCR beta were amplified from RNA transcripts. First-round RT-PCR with HTBI primers amplified the TCR CDR3 region. TCRdb reprocessed the multiplex PCR reads via MiXCR and lists one record per CDR3 protein. The sample yields about 590,000 distinct CDR3 sequences, 14% seen once. V lost 7 bases, J lost 7 bases, and 14 bases stayed unmatched. In germline, CDR1 is MNHEY, CDR2 SVGEGT. The CDR3 covers 18 residues. This clonotype was found a few times. The target antigen is unknown. The sequencing input was blood. This rearrangement joins TRBV6-2 or TRBV6-3 to TRBJ2-1; TRBD2 agrees at 15 bases. This receptor was taken from a woman aged 18-29 years with Graves' ophthalmopathy. The CDR3 region is CASIQGFPGTSGRNEQFF. In DNA form, the CDR3 reads TGTGCCAGCATACAGGGATTCCCCGGGACTAGCGGGAGGAATGAGCAGTTCTTC.